This TCR beta chain was profiled in a study of T cell responses to AZD1222 COVID-19 vaccine. Study-wide results and limits: Unmutated variant regions are reportedly targeted by nearly half of spike-specific TCRs. Donor demographics were predominantly white British with a female majority; clonal diversity may be underestimated. Along spike, vaccine-associated CD4 TCRs were found throughout, with dominance at 160-218 and 743-854. Repertoires were obtained solely post-peak T cell response.

TCRdb's table, derived via immunoSEQ multiplex PCR, lists solely in-frame clones and lacks some. The data show around 78,000 clones, about 89% seen once. Of note for this clone: Antigen specificity is unknown.

The specimen was peripheral blood, collected on day 0 of MenACWY control vaccination. The TCR sequence derives from an adult in good health.

CDR3 bases: TGTGCCAGCAGCGACCCTCCCGGGACAGATGAAGCTTTCTTT. It specifies CASSDPPGTDEAFF. This chain joins TRBV7-9 and TRBJ1-1; 7 nucleotides line up with TRBD1. The CDR3 sequence is 14 residues long. Germline-derived CDR1 and CDR2 are SEHNR and FQNEAQ (reference sequence). V trimming: 5 bases; J trimming: 7 bases; junction bases outside the gene matches: 10.